The 27 T cell receptor beta chains below all came from one sample that was sequenced in a study of T cell repertoires in cytomegalovirus infection. TCRdb re-called the reads with MiXCR, one entry per CDR3 protein. The table has around 450,000 distinct CDR3 sequences, approximately 31% seen once. The specimen was PBMCs. The source is a human donor in good health (CMV status not recorded). Some clones in this sample may be carry-over from other donors' samples.

On this clonotype: The junction departs from the called germline gene at one end, perhaps through a read error. The chain couples TRBV7-7 to TRBJ2-5; 13 nucleotides line up with TRBD2. Looked up from germline, CDR1 is SSHAT and CDR2 is FNYEAQ (reference sequence). This CDR3 is 15 amino acids long. The CDR3 protein is CASSFTSGGAETQYF. CDR3 in DNA: TGTGCTAGCAGCTTTACTAGCGGGGGGGCGGAGACCCAGTACTTC. The full variable domain, in which reference TRBV7-7 and TRBJ2-5 provide the parts outside the CDR3, is GAGVSQSPRYKVTKRGQDVTLRCDPISSHATLYWYQQALGQGPEFLTYFNYEAQPDKSGLPSDRFSAERPEGSISTLTIQRTEQRDSAMYRCASSFTSGGAETQYFGPGTRLLVL.

V is TRBV14 and J is TRBJ1-4, with 8 bases fitting TRBD1. The CDR3 extends over 15 amino acids. Germline-derived CDR1 and CDR2 are SGHDN and FVKESK. V gave up 4 bases and J gave up 2 bases; unmatched junction bases: 3. This chain's CDR3 is CASSLRQGTNEKLFF. CDR3 sequence (DNA): TGTGCCAGCAGCCTCCGACAGGGGACTAATGAAAAACTGTTTTTT.

The rearrangement uses TRBV4-1 and TRBJ2-2, with 12 positions matching TRBD2. The CDR3 is 16 residues long. J gave up 5 bases and V 0 bases, and 1 base lay outside the gene matches. Germline V gene data show CDR1 as MGHRA and CDR2 as YSYEKL. The CDR3 nucleotides read TGCGCCAGCAGCCAAGATGGACTAGCGGGGACCGGGGAGCTGTTTTTT. Protein product: CASSQDGLAGTGELFF.

The rearrangement links TRBV29-1 to TRBJ2-1; 15 bases match TRBD2. The CDR3 sequence is 15 residues long. V gave up 7 bases and J gave up 5 bases; unmatched junction bases: 6. In germline, CDR1 is SQVTM, CDR2 ANQGSEA. In nucleotides, the CDR3 is TGCAGCGCAAGGGGACTAGCGGGGGGTAACAATGAGCAGTTCTTC. Protein sequence: CSARGLAGGNNEQFF.

The J gene is TRBJ1-5, the V gene TRBV24-1; D gene unclear. The V end lost 3 bases, the J end lost 9 bases, and 14 bases lay between the germline ends. The germline V gene encodes CDR1 KGHDR and CDR2 SFDVKD. This CDR3 contains 14 residues. Here the CDR3 reads CATSDPVKPGPQHF. CDR3 in DNA: TGTGCCACCAGTGATCCCGTGAAGCCGGGGCCCCAGCATTTT.

This clonotype showed up just a few times. The chain is built from TRBV7-9 and TRBJ2-3; D may be TRBD1 (6 bases). Germline lookup yields CDR1 SEHNR and CDR2 FQNEAQ (reference sequence). V was cut by 1 base and J by 6 bases, with 14 bases left in between. This CDR3 region has 15 residues. DNA of the CDR3: TGTGCCAGCAGCTTAGACTCTTTGAGGGGGGATACGCAGTATTTT. It translates to CASSLDSLRGDTQYF.

The table lists this clonotype with many counts. This chain connects TRBV6-1 to TRBJ1-1; perhaps TRBD1 as D (6 bases). Trimming stripped 5 bases from V and 1 base from J, with 11 bases between. The CDR3 is 14 amino acids. Germline CDR1 and CDR2: MNHNS and SASEGT. The CDR3 protein is CASSRQAENTEAFF. The CDR3 coding sequence is TGTGCCAGCAGTCGACAGGCAGAGAACACTGAAGCTTTCTTT.

This clonotype has a count of ten or more. V gene TRBV7-2 combines with J gene TRBJ2-1, with D unclear. Germline V lookup: CDR1 SGHTA, CDR2 FQGNSA. V shed 5 bases and J shed 0 bases, with 14 bases lying between them. CDR3 length: 16 amino acids. The DNA of the CDR3 is TGTGCCAGCAGCCCCAATCGGTACAGCTCCTACAATGAGCAGTTCTTC. Amino acids: CASSPNRYSSYNEQFF.

This clonotype was seen a handful of times. DNA for the CDR3: TGTGCCAGCAGCCCCCTACGAGGTTCTTGGACCGGGGAGCTGTTTTTT. Its translation: CASSPLRGSWTGELFF. The V call is TRBV6-1, the J call TRBJ2-2; D is unresolved. In germline, CDR1 is MNHNS, CDR2 SASEGT. The CDR3 sequence is 16 residues long. Trimming shortened V by 6 bases and J by 5 bases, and 19 bases separated the two germline ends.

The gene calls are TRBV4-3 and TRBJ2-7; D possibly corresponds to TRBD2 (6 bases). With 4 bases removed from V and 5 bases from J, the gap between germline ends came to 18 bases. The germline gives CDR1 LGHNA, CDR2 YSLEER. The CDR3 is 15 residues long. CDR3 bases: TGCGCCAGCAGCCCTTCATCCACACGCGGGGACGAGCAGTACTTC. Encoded protein: CASSPSSTRGDEQYF.

The chain carries TRBV7-8 and TRBJ2-2, with 8 bases identical to TRBD2. Trimming at V came to 5 bases and at J to 1 base, leaving 3 bases not matched to a gene. Per the germline V gene, CDR1 is SGHVS and CDR2 is FQNEAQ. The CDR3 is 15 amino acids. CDR3 loop: CASSNSGGNTGELFF. As DNA, the CDR3 is TGTGCCAGCAGCAACAGCGGGGGGAACACCGGGGAGCTGTTTTTT. Complete variable domain (other parts from reference TRBV7-8 and TRBJ2-2): GAGVSQSPRYKVAKRGQDVALRCDPISGHVSLFWYQQALGQGPEFLTYFQNEAQLDKSGLPSDRFFAERPEGSVSTLKIQRTQQEDSAVYLCASSNSGGNTGELFFGEGSRLTVL.

This clonotype has only a few counts. This chain joins TRBV5-1 and TRBJ1-1; D is undetermined. CDR1 and CDR2 (germline): SGHRS, YFSETQ. V was pared by 0 bases and J by 0 bases, with 12 bases between. This CDR3 has 16 amino acids. The CDR3 loop reads CASSLGLVAMNTEAFF. CDR3 DNA: TGCGCCAGCAGCTTGGGTTTAGTAGCAATGAACACTGAAGCTTTCTTT.

The table lists this clonotype with a few counts. The chain recombines TRBV5-6 with TRBJ1-6, with 9 bases lining up with TRBD1. CDR1 and CDR2 (germline): SGHDT, YYEEEE. The J segment lost 13 bases and the V segment lost 3 bases, leaving 8 bases of the junction unmatched. The CDR3 sequence is 14 residues long. This chain's CDR3 is CASSWAGTGRPLHF. DNA of the CDR3: TGTGCCAGCAGCTGGGCCGGGACAGGGAGGCCCCTCCACTTT. Filled out from reference TRBV5-6 and TRBJ1-6, the complete variable domain reads DAGVTQSPTHLIKTRGQQVTLRCSPKSGHDTVSWYQQALGQGPQFIFQYYEEEERQRGNFPDRFSGHQFPNYSSELNVNALLLGDSALYLCASSWAGTGRPLHFGNGTRLTVT.

This clonotype was recorded a few times. DNA for the CDR3: TGTGCCAGCAGCGTCTCGAGGATCCCGAGCTCCTACAATGAGCAGTTCTTC. Amino acid sequence: CASSVSRIPSSYNEQFF. J is TRBJ2-1 and V is TRBV7-8; no reliable D call. This CDR3 has 17 residues. V was shortened by 5 bases and J by 0 bases, with 17 bases between the two germline ends. Germline V gene lookup returns CDR1 SGHVS and CDR2 FQNEAQ.

This clonotype has ten or more counts. V is TRBV7-8 and J is TRBJ1-1, with 7 bases fitting TRBD1. Germline V CDR1 and CDR2: SGHVS, FQNEAQ. The length of the CDR3 is 17 residues. V was clipped by 3 bases and J by 1 base; unmatched bases: 11. The chain's CDR3 is CASSFPATGPSNTEAFF. The CDR3 coding sequence is TGTGCCAGCAGCTTCCCAGCGACAGGGCCCTCGAACACTGAAGCTTTCTTT.

The table lists this clonotype with a few counts. The rearrangement uses TRBV5-5 and TRBJ1-5; tentatively, D is TRBD1 (6 bases). Trimming cost V 0 bases and J 4 bases, with 14 bases left between them. The CDR3 length is 16 residues. Looked up from germline, CDR1 is SGHKS and CDR2 is YYEKEE (reference sequence). The CDR3 coding sequence is TGTGCCAGCAGCTTGGCCTGGCCAGGGGATAATCAGCCCCAGCATTTT. This encodes CASSLAWPGDNQPQHF.

This clonotype showed up just a few times. This sequence joins TRBV5-1 and TRBJ2-1; TRBD2 aligns across 7 bases. CDR3 size: 15 residues. Germline lookup yields CDR1 SGHRS and CDR2 YFSETQ. V was pared by 4 bases and J by 7 bases, with 11 bases of the junction left unmatched. CDR3 DNA sequence: TGCGCCAGCAGCGAAATGGGGGGGACGGAGAATGAGCAGTTCTTC. Its translation is CASSEMGGTENEQFF. The whole variable domain, remainder taken from reference TRBV5-1 and TRBJ2-1, is KAGVTQTPRYLIKTRGQQVTLSCSPISGHRSVSWYQQTPGQGLQFLFEYFSETQRNKGNFPGRFSGRQFSNSRSEMNVSTLELGDSALYLCASSEMGGTENEQFFGPGTRLTVL.

The chain has TRBV12-3 or TRBV12-4 and TRBJ2-2, with TRBD2 identical over 13 bases. The CDR3 runs to 15 residues. Trimming took 6 bases from V and 7 from J; bases not matched to a gene: 5. CDR3 DNA sequence: TGTGCCAGCAGGACTAGCGGGGGGATCGGCGGGGAGCTGTTTTTT. Translation: CASRTSGGIGGELFF.

V gene TRBV7-9 combines with J gene TRBJ2-3; TRBD1 aligns across 7 bases. This CDR3 has 16 amino acids. With V trimmed by 6 bases and J by 0 bases, 9 bases remained unmatched. Looked up from germline, CDR1 is SEHNR and CDR2 is FQNEAQ (reference sequence). This chain's CDR3 is CASRATGTASTDTQYF. The CDR3 DNA reads as TGTGCCAGCAGAGCAACTGGGACAGCTAGCACAGATACGCAGTATTTT.

This clonotype was detected ten times or more. CDR3 nucleotide sequence: TGTGCCAGCAGCCAAGCCCTAGCGGGGGGCACAGATACGCAGTATTTT. Translated: CASSQALAGGTDTQYF. This rearrangement joins TRBV4-2 to TRBJ2-3; 10 nucleotides match TRBD2. This CDR3 is 16 amino acids long. CDR1 is LGHNA and CDR2 is YNFKEQ in the germline V gene. V was pared by 1 base and J by 1 base, with 2 bases of the junction left unmatched.

J is TRBJ2-3 and V is TRBV27; possibly TRBD2 for D (6 bases). Per germline, CDR1 MNHEY and CDR2 SMNVEV (reference sequence). V lost 1 base, J lost 0 bases, and 14 bases lay in between. The CDR3 has 17 residues. CDR3 bases: TGTGCCAGCAGTTTATTTAGTAGCGGTATGAGCACAGATACGCAGTATTTT. This translates into CASSLFSSGMSTDTQYF.

The rearrangement links TRBV7-3 to TRBJ1-2, with 12 nucleotides matching TRBD1. The CDR3 contains 15 residues. Per the germline V gene, CDR1 is SGHTA and CDR2 is FQGTGA. Trimming removed 2 bases from V and 7 bases from J; junction bases left unmatched: 5. The CDR3 DNA follows: TGTGCCAGCAGCTTAGGGACAGGGGGCTGGGGTGGCTACACCTTC. Its translation: CASSLGTGGWGGYTF.

This clonotype was found once. A read error may be the cause here, since a much bigger clone is one base away. The chain is built from TRBV6-6 and TRBJ2-7; 7 positions match TRBD1. Germline V gene sequence: CDR1 MNHNY, CDR2 SVGAGI (reference sequence). The CDR3 totals 13 residues. The ends lost 7 bases at V and 2 bases at J; junction bases unmatched: 5. The CDR3 DNA is TGTGCCAGCACCCCGACAGGGACCTACGAGCAGTACTTC. Translated: CASTPTGTYEQYF.

This clonotype was found a few times. The chain joins TRBV6-1 to TRBJ1-5; D call uncertain. V was pared by 4 bases and J by 0 bases, with 10 bases between. This CDR3 is built from 15 residues. Germline-derived CDR1 and CDR2 are MNHNS and SASEGT. The CDR3 coding sequence is TGTGCCAGCAGTGCACGGCTAAATAGCAATCAGCCCCAGCATTTT. The encoded protein is CASSARLNSNQPQHF.

The chain uses TRBV6-1 and TRBJ2-3, with D unclear. The CDR3 has 14 amino acids. Trimming removed 3 bases at V and 1 base at J, with 8 bases between. Germline V gives CDR1 MNHNS, CDR2 SASEGT. This chain's CDR3 is CASSERSRTDTQYF. CDR3 DNA: TGTGCCAGCAGTGAGAGGTCTCGCACAGATACGCAGTATTTT.

The CDR3 sequence: CASSLGAGQLNEQFF. DNA for the CDR3: TGTGCCAGCAGCTTAGGGGCAGGCCAGCTCAATGAGCAGTTCTTC. The chain links TRBV7-2 to TRBJ2-1; unclear D gene. CDR1 is SGHTA, CDR2 FQGNSA, per germline. V was shortened by 1 base and J by 6 bases, with 13 bases between the two germline ends. This CDR3 contains 15 residues.

This clonotype was recorded at least ten times. The chain has TRBV6-1 and TRBJ2-3; tentatively, D is TRBD2 (5 bases). Germline V gene sequence: CDR1 MNHNS, CDR2 SASEGT. V was shortened by 5 bases and J by 4 bases, with 13 bases between the two germline ends. The CDR3 length is 14 residues. CDR3 protein: CASSPLTRADTQYF. CDR3 in DNA: TGTGCCAGCAGTCCCCTTACTAGAGCAGATACGCAGTATTTT.